The source of this T cell receptor (beta chain) is a study of T-cell memory formation after mild COVID-19. Across the study: Each donor largely had its own TCR clusters.

Barcoded TCR alpha and TCR beta cDNA libraries with UMIs came from 5'RACE using constant-segment primers. MiXCR, applied by TCRdb to the 5' RACE reads, yields one record per CDR3 protein. The sample lists under 300,000 distinct CDR3 sequences, 7% to 10% occurring once. Study-level points and caveats: Researchers found some responding clones in pre-infection memory, a sign that cross-reactive memory joined. The CD4+ clones that contracted clustered mainly within CM and EM, and the CD8+ clones concentrated in EMRA.

Deletions cut 1 base from V and 0 bases from J, with 10 bases between. Per germline, CDR1 LGHNA and CDR2 YSLEER. The CDR3 covers 17 residues. Concerning this clonotype itself: The antigen is not known.

The TCR sequence derives from a man younger than 30 who had mild COVID-19 (a few samples of this study predate the infection). Cell type and time point are not known. Sequenced sample: PBMCs or a T cell subset sorted from them (not recorded which). The chain recombines TRBV4-3 with TRBJ2-6, with a tentative D call TRBD1 (6 bases). The DNA for the CDR3 is TGCGCCAGCAGCCAAGGACAGGCGTACTCTGGGGCCAACGTCCTGACTTTC. Translation: CASSQGQAYSGANVLTF.